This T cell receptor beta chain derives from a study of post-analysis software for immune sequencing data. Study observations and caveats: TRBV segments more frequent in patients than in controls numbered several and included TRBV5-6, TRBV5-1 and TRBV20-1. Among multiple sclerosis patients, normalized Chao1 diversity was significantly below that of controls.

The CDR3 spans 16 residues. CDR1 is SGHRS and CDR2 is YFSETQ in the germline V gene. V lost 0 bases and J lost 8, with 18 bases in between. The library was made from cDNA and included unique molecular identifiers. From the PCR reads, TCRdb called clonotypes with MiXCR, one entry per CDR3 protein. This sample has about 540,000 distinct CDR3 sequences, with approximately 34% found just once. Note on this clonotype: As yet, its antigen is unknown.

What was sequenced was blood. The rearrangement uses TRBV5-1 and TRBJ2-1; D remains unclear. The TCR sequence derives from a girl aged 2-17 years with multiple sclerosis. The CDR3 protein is CASSLGGTPISDEQFF. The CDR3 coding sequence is TGCGCCAGCAGCTTGGGGGGAACCCCTATCAGCGATGAGCAGTTCTTC.